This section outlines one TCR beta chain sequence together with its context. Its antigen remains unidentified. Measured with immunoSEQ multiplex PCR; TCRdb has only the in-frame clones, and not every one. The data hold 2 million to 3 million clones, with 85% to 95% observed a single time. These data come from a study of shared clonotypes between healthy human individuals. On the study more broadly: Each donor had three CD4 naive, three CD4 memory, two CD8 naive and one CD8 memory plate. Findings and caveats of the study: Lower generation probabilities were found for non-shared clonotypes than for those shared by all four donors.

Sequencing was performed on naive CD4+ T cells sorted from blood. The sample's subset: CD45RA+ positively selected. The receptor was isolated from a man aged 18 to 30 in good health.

CDR3 sequence: CASRTPGQGADEQYF. In DNA form, the CDR3 reads TGTGCCAGCAGGACTCCGGGACAGGGGGCTGACGAGCAGTACTTC. The chain has TRBV5-6 and TRBJ2-7; 12 positions match TRBD1. The CDR3 runs to 15 residues. The germline gives CDR1 SGHDT, CDR2 YYEEEE. The V gene end was trimmed by 5 bases and the J gene end by 5 bases; junction bases not matched to a gene: 8.